This TCR beta chain was recovered during a study of blood T cells in healthy people across ages (dated by TCRdb to 2014 to 2015). At the level of the whole study: In model experiments, template switching captured roughly one uniquely barcoded TCR beta cDNA molecule for every two T cells. The donors were divided into four age groups: young (average around 16 years), middle-aged (almost 40), aged (about 60) and long-lived (roughly 88). To avoid experimental bias, donors of different ages were randomly spread across the sequencing lanes. For two donors (one aged 18 to 30 and one aged 80 or older), the study analyzed two additional independent replicas of 1 million unique cDNA reads from the same blood draw. The study measured age-related changes in TCR beta repertoire diversity using deep sequencing normalized with unique cDNA molecular identifiers.

The library was made by 5' RACE. The sample was run on an Illumina HiSeq 2500. The second PCR ran for about 6 to 12 cycles and used a J-beta primer mix along with a sample-barcoded 5' primer. A template-switch 5' adaptor carrying 12 random nucleotides introduced a unique molecular identifier onto each TCR beta cDNA molecule. Each sample yielded at least 3 million CDR3-containing paired-end reads. All of the RNA was converted into first-strand cDNA using the Mint cDNA synthesis kit, with a TRBC-specific oligonucleotide serving as the primer. Following uracil-DNA glycosylase treatment, a first 18-cycle PCR with universal primers M1SS and BC2_uni_R was performed on all cDNA. Under the source paper's analysis protocol: Normalization of each sample was performed by random selection of 1 million high-quality reads, each carrying a distinct molecular identifier. Instead of being binned into consensus sequences, reads that shared molecular identifiers were thrown out. CDR3 identification, clonotype clustering and error correction used MiTCR with a Q25 quality threshold and the strictest error-elimination algorithm. A nonparametric unseen species model using Euler transformation provided a lower-bound estimate of total TCR beta diversity. Using fastp at Q25 and MiXCR, TCRdb reprocessed the public reads and kept productive beta chains. CDR3 protein sequences are deduplicated, and each keeps its most common genes and DNA. Clone size and V and J calls follow TCRdb, not the original study. This sample holds 550,000 to 800,000 distinct CDR3 sequences; 32% were observed only once. Roughly 15% of the sample goes to the ten largest clones.

Donors were a few dozen systemically healthy Caucasian individuals from Russia aged roughly 6 to 90 years. Around 9.7 milliliters of peripheral blood were collected from each donor into EDTA-treated Vacutainer tubes. PBMCs were isolated by Ficoll-Paque density-gradient centrifugation, with at least 6 million obtained per sample. Trizol reagent was used to extract total RNA from the PBMCs, yielding at least 6 micrograms per sample. The percentages of naive CD45RAhigh/CD27high T cells were determined by flow cytometry on a PBMC aliquot from every donor. Paper-wide results and their limitations: The CMV infection status of donors was not known, potentially confounding age-related changes in expanded clonotypes. Observed TCR beta diversity correlated strongly with the percentage of naive T cells measured by flow cytometry. Observed TCR beta diversity per million T cells fell roughly linearly with age, and a significant reduction was already apparent by age about 43. Estimates of total diversity based on one million sequenced T cells were considered lower bounds and underestimates. Since profiling was done on bulk unsorted PBMCs, naive and antigen-experienced compartments could not be conclusively compared. Compared with the aged group, the long-lived group had more naive CD4+ T cells, fewer expanded clones and increased TCR diversity, a pattern suggesting age selection.

With respect to this clonotype: The antigen this receptor binds is unknown. No much larger clonotype is one base removed from it; base qualities were not supplied.

Reading the germline V gene (reference sequence) gives CDR1 SGHKS and CDR2 YYEKEE. The CDR3 numbers 13 residues from cysteine through phenylalanine. Just CDR3 DNA is preserved here, 39 bases in frame from base 1. Trimming accounts for 3 bases at V and 8 bases at J, while the number of junction bases matched to no gene is 1. This sequence uses TRBV5-5 and TRBJ1-6, and TRBD1 aligns with 8 junction nucleotides. The sequence was collected from a woman of 80 years or more in good health. Donor details come from another sample of the same person, matched by shared clones. Sequencing was performed on blood. The CDR3 protein: CASSSGGYSPLHF. The bases are TGTGCCAGCAGCTCAGGGGGCTATTCACCCCTCCACTTT.